This TCR beta chain was identified in a study of OX40 agonist ivuxolimab in advanced cancers. Across the whole study: Of the participants, about 40% had some prior anti-PD-1, anti-PD-L1 or anti-CTLA-4 therapy, which was allowed.

Details on this clone: Its antigen is unidentified.

Some clones are missing from TCRdb's copy, which holds only in-frame ones; the method was immunoSEQ multiplex PCR. This sample yields tens of thousands of clones, of which about 90% are seen a single time; around 7% belongs to the top ten. V shed 2 bases, J shed 2 bases, and the junction held 4 bases outside the gene matches. Germline CDR1 SGHAT, CDR2 FQNNGV. This CDR3 contains 15 residues. The cohort excluded patients with autoimmune disease history or systemic immunosuppression. Study findings and constraints: Circulating CD4+ and CD8+ T cells showed clonal expansion by week 6 at 0.1 to 3.0 mg/kg. Partial responders at 0.1-3.0 mg/kg had among the lowest clonal expansion.

The origin of this receptor is an adult with an advanced solid tumor such as melanoma, head and neck, liver or kidney cancer. The sample here was CD4+ or CD8+ T cells sorted from blood, taken in a trial of the OX40 agonist ivuxolimab. V and J are TRBV11-2 and TRBJ2-3; 7 bases are a match to TRBD2. The CDR3 reads CASSLTAGNTDTQYF. CDR3 DNA sequence: TGTGCCAGCAGCTTAACAGCGGGGAACACAGATACGCAGTATTTT.